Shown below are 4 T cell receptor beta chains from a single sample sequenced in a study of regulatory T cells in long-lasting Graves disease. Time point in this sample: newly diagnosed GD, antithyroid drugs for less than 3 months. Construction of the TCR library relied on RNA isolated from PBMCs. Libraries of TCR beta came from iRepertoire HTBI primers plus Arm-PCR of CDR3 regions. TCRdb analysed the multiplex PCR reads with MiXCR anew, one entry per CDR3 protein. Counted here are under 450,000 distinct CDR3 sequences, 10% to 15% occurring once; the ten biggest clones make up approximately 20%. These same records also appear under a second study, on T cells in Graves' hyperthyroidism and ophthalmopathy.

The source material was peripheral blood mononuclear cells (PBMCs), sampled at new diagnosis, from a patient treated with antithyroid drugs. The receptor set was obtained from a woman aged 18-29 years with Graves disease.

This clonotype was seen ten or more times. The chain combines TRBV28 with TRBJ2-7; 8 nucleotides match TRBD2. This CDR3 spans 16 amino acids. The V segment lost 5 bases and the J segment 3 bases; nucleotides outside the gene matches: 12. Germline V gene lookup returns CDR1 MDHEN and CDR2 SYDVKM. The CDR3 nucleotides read TGTGCCAGCAGTAGGGAGGGCGGGAGGAACTACTACGAGCAGTACTTC. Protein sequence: CASSREGGRNYYEQYF. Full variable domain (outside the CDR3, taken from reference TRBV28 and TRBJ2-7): DVKVTQSSRYLVKRTGEKVFLECVQDMDHENMFWYRQDPGLGLRLIYFSYDVKMKEKGDIPEGYSVSREKKERFSLILESASTNQTSMYLCASSREGGRNYYEQYFGPGTRLTVT.

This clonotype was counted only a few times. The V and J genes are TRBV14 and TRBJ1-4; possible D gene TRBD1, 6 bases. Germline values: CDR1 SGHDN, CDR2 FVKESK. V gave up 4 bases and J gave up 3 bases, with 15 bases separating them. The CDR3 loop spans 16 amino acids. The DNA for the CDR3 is TGTGCCAGCAGCCCACCTGGGGGGCCGTCTAATGAAAAACTGTTTTTT. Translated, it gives CASSPPGGPSNEKLFF.

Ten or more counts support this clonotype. The CDR3 DNA reads as TGTGCCAGCAGCCCGGGGGCGGGGGGGCAGTTCTTC. Its protein is CASSPGAGGQFF. J is TRBJ2-1 and V is TRBV5-4, with 8 bases lining up with TRBD2. Trimming cost V 4 bases and J 12 bases; bases outside gene matches: 6. The CDR3 totals 12 residues. Germline V lookup: CDR1 SGHNT, CDR2 YYREEE (reference sequence). The full variable domain, in which reference TRBV5-4 and TRBJ2-1 provide the parts outside the CDR3, is ETGVTQSPTHLIKTRGQQVTLRCSSQSGHNTVSWYQQALGQGPQFIFQYYREEENGRGNFPPRFSGLQFPNYSSELNVNALELDDSALYLCASSPGAGGQFFGPGTRLTVL.

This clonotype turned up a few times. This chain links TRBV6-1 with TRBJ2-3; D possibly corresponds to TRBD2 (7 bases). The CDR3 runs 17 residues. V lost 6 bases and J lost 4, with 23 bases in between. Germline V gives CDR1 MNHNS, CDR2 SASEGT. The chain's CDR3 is CASRGLGGPIRPDTQYF. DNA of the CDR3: TGTGCCAGCAGAGGACTAGGGGGGCCCATACGACCAGATACGCAGTATTTT.